One sample yielded the 20 T cell receptor beta chains listed below, sequenced in a study of CD8 T cells in Susac syndrome. Random hexamers were used to reverse transcribe the RNA input (about 0.5 to 1 ug). MiXCR was run by TCRdb on the immunoSEQ multiplex PCR reads, yielding one entry per CDR3 protein. Here the sample spans 85,000 to 90,000 distinct CDR3 sequences, 90% to 95% being singletons. Material: CD8+ T cells from PBMCs. These TCRs come from a human donor in good health.

V usage is TRBV4-2 and J usage is TRBJ1-3, with D hard to call. V lost 0 bases and J 9 bases, leaving 3 bases between the germline ends. The CDR3 covers 11 residues. Germline V gives CDR1 LGHNA, CDR2 YNFKEQ. This CDR3 reads CASSQDPTIYF. In DNA form, the CDR3 reads TGTGCCAGCAGCCAAGACCCCACCATATATTTT.

Only one count was recorded for this clonotype. The gene calls are TRBV9 and TRBJ1-1; perhaps TRBD1 as D (5 bases). V was shortened by 3 bases and J by 1 base, with 7 bases between the two germline ends. Looked up from germline, CDR1 is SGDLS and CDR2 is YYNGEE. The CDR3 runs 13 residues. This chain's CDR3 is CASSETANTEAFF. The CDR3 DNA reads TGTGCCAGCAGCGAGACAGCGAACACTGAAGCTTTCTTT.

The chain combines TRBV9 with TRBJ2-1; tentative D call: TRBD2 (5 bases). The CDR3 contains 15 residues. Germline CDR1 reads SGDLS; CDR2 reads YYNGEE. Trimming took 0 bases from V and 4 from J, leaving 11 bases between them. The CDR3 DNA reads as TGTGCCAGCAGCGTAGAGGGCGGACTGTACAATGAGCAGTTCTTC. It yields the protein CASSVEGGLYNEQFF.

This chain uses TRBV20-1 with TRBJ1-2; 9 nucleotides line up with TRBD1. Unmatched junction bases numbered 10, after V lost 3 bases and J lost 8 bases. The CDR3 contains 14 residues. Germline values: CDR1 DFQATT, CDR2 SNEGSKA (reference sequence). CDR3 residues: CSASGGTGRDGYTF. The CDR3 region has the DNA TGCAGTGCTAGTGGGGGGACAGGGAGGGACGGCTACACCTTC.

The rearrangement joins TRBV7-6 to TRBJ2-7; D possibly matches TRBD1 or TRBD2 (5 bases each). V lost 6 bases, J lost 2 bases, and 14 bases lay in between. The V gene's germline CDR1 is SGHVS and CDR2 FNYEAQ. This CDR3 is 14 amino acids long. The DNA for the CDR3 is TGTGCCAGCAGTTTTAGTCAGGGACCCTACGAGCAGTACTTC. Its protein product is CASSFSQGPYEQYF.

The chain uses TRBV3-1 and TRBJ2-1; D gene unclear. The length of the CDR3 is 12 residues. Trimming removed 2 bases at V and 7 bases at J, with 6 bases between. Germline V lookup: CDR1 LGHDT, CDR2 YNNKEL (reference sequence). The CDR3 nucleotides read TGTGCCAGCAGCCAACTATTGAATGAGCAGTTCTTC. Its protein is CASSQLLNEQFF.

This clonotype was picked up one time. The CDR3 sequence: CASRQGTYEQYF. For the CDR3, the DNA is TGTGCCAGTAGACAGGGGACCTACGAGCAGTACTTC. The chain couples TRBV12-3 or TRBV12-4 to TRBJ2-7, with 8 nucleotides matching TRBD1. This CDR3 is 12 amino acids long. The V and J ends lost 9 bases and 2 bases, in that order; junction bases with no gene match: 3.

The V call is TRBV5-1, the J call TRBJ1-2, with no clear D. Looked up from germline, CDR1 is SGHRS and CDR2 is YFSETQ. CDR3 size: 15 residues. V was trimmed by 4 bases and J by 1 base, leaving 14 bases between them. The DNA of the CDR3 is TGCGCCAGCAGCCTGAGACAAGGGATTAACTATGGCTACACCTTC. Its protein is CASSLRQGINYGYTF.

In the case of this clonotype: Mismatch with germline at one junction end may stem from a read error. The rearrangement uses TRBV9 and TRBJ1-5; D not certain. Germline CDR1 and CDR2: SGDLS and YYNGEE. The CDR3 covers 11 residues. Written as DNA, the CDR3 is TGTGCCAGCAGCGGGAAAAGTAGGCAGTTTTTT. This encodes CASSGKSRQFF.

This chain connects TRBV24-1 to TRBJ2-6; D gene ambiguous. Germline CDR1 KGHDR, CDR2 SFDVKD. V was clipped by 6 bases and J by 1 base, with 12 bases between them. The CDR3 totals 16 residues. The CDR3 reads CATSLSQRSGANVLTF. The DNA for the CDR3 is TGTGCCACCAGTCTTTCCCAGAGGTCTGGGGCCAACGTCCTGACTTTC.

This clonotype turned up a few times. The chain couples TRBV2 to TRBJ1-2; TRBD1 agrees at 7 bases. CDR1 is SNHLY and CDR2 is FYNNEI in the germline V gene. This CDR3 spans 13 amino acids. The junction had 3 bases not matched to a gene; V was cut back by 6 bases and J by 2 bases. The DNA for the CDR3 is TGTGCCAGCAGGGGACAGACAAACTATGGCTACACCTTC. It specifies CASRGQTNYGYTF.

The chain uses TRBV20-1 and TRBJ1-5; TRBD1 is a possible D gene (5 bases). V dropped 6 bases and J dropped 6 bases, with 24 bases sitting between them. CDR1 and CDR2 (germline): DFQATT, SNEGSKA (reference sequence). The CDR3 is made up of 16 amino acids. In DNA, the CDR3 is TGCAGTGCCGACGGTCCGGGACGGCCTATGGGTCAGCCCCAGCATTTT. This gives the protein CSADGPGRPMGQPQHF.

The rearrangement joins TRBV27 to TRBJ2-1; TRBD2 agrees at 7 bases. Germline V gene data show CDR1 as MNHEY and CDR2 as SMNVEV (reference sequence). The CDR3 is made up of 12 amino acids. V shed 3 bases and J 9 bases; nucleotides not matched to a gene: 2. CDR3 nucleotide sequence: TGTGCCAGCAGTTTGGGGGGGACTGAGCAGTTCTTC. Its translation is CASSLGGTEQFF.

The chain is built from TRBV9 and TRBJ2-7; TRBD1 matches 11 bases. The CDR3 contains 12 residues. Germline V lookup: CDR1 SGDLS, CDR2 YYNGEE. J lost 6 bases, V lost 5 bases, and 1 base had no gene match. The CDR3, as DNA: TGTGCCAGCAGAGGACAGGGGGCCGAGCAGTACTTC. It specifies CASRGQGAEQYF.

J is TRBJ1-2 and V is TRBV7-2; D is undetermined. The V and J ends lost 3 bases and 6 bases respectively, with 8 bases between them. The CDR3 totals 12 residues. Looked up from germline, CDR1 is SGHTA and CDR2 is FQGNSA. CDR3: CASSFLGNGYTF. For the CDR3, the DNA is TGTGCCAGCAGCTTTTTAGGGAATGGCTACACCTTC.

The chain employs TRBV24-1 and TRBJ2-1; 11 bases are shared with TRBD1. The CDR3 is made up of 13 amino acids. Per the germline V gene, CDR1 is KGHDR and CDR2 is SFDVKD. Trimming removed 8 bases from V and 8 bases from J; junction bases left unmatched: 4. In DNA, the CDR3 is TGTGCCACCAACCCGGGACAGGGGGATGAGCAGTTCTTC. Amino acids: CATNPGQGDEQFF.

The V call is TRBV14, the J call TRBJ2-1, with D perhaps TRBD1 (5 bases). V was clipped by 4 bases and J by 0 bases, with 7 bases between them. The germline V gene has CDR1 SGHDN and CDR2 FVKESK. The CDR3 is 14 residues long. Here the CDR3 DNA reads TGTGCCAGCAGCCTACAGGCCTCCTACAATGAGCAGTTCTTC. Translation gives CASSLQASYNEQFF.

The chain carries TRBV30 and TRBJ1-2; D perhaps matches TRBD1 (6 bases). The V and J ends lost 4 bases and 4 bases respectively, with 13 bases between them. Germline V gives CDR1 GTSNPN, CDR2 SVGIG (reference sequence). CDR3 length: 13 amino acids. The CDR3 protein is CAWNQQGVYGYTF. CDR3 coding DNA: TGTGCCTGGAACCAACAGGGCGTCTATGGCTACACCTTC.

This chain joins TRBV9 and TRBJ2-4, with D perhaps assigned TRBD1 or TRBD2 (6 bases each). Trimming took off 6 bases at V and 1 base at J, with 11 bases between the two ends. Germline loops: CDR1 SGDLS, CDR2 YYNGEE. The CDR3 is 14 amino acids. CDR3 sequence (DNA): TGTGCCAGCATCCAAGGGGGGGCCAAAAACATTCAGTACTTC. The encoded protein is CASIQGGAKNIQYF.

The chain is built from TRBV6-5 and TRBJ1-2; perhaps TRBD1 as D (6 bases). V dropped 0 bases and J dropped 5 bases, with 10 bases sitting between them. The CDR3 runs 14 residues. Germline V CDR1 and CDR2: MNHEY, SVGAGI. CDR3 bases: TGTGCCAGCAGTTACTCGGACAGCTTTTATGGCTACACCTTC. It specifies CASSYSDSFYGYTF.